This entry features one T cell receptor beta chain sequence. The data were obtained in a study of OX40 agonist ivuxolimab in advanced cancers. Only in-frame clones appear in the TCRdb table, and some are missing; sequencing was by immunoSEQ multiplex PCR. The profile covers 68,000 or so clones, with about 89% appearing a single time and about 2.1% taken by the ten largest. V was shortened by 5 bases and J by 7 bases, with 6 bases between the two germline ends. Germline V gene data show CDR1 as MNHNS and CDR2 as SASEGT. The CDR3 totals 12 residues. The rearrangement joins TRBV6-1 to TRBJ1-6; D is unresolved. The sequences come from CD4+ or CD8+ T cells sorted from blood, collected in a trial of the OX40 agonist ivuxolimab. This sequence was found in an adult with an advanced solid tumor such as melanoma, head and neck, liver or kidney cancer. The CDR3 DNA follows: TGTGCCAGCAGTTATATGAATTCACCCCTCCACTTT. Translation gives CASSYMNSPLHF.